Following are 19 T cell receptor beta chains from one sample sequenced in a study of T cell repertoires in cytomegalovirus infection. TCRdb reanalysed the reads using MiXCR and keeps one entry per CDR3 protein. Of more than 150,000 distinct CDR3 sequences detected, roughly a fifth appear once; the ten largest clones hold just under 3%. Sequencing was carried out using PBMCs. The receptor source for this set is a human donor in good health (CMV status not recorded). Some clones in this sample may be carry-over from other donors' samples.

Details on this clonotype: A much larger clone differs by one base, so this may be a read error. The J gene is TRBJ2-2, the V gene TRBV7-2; 8 bases agree with TRBD2. This CDR3 spans 18 amino acids. Per germline, CDR1 SGHTA and CDR2 FQGNSA. The CDR3 protein is CASSLVPAGGLNTGGLFF. CDR3 DNA sequence: TGTGCCAGCAGCTTAGTGCCCGCGGGAGGATTGAACACCGGGGGGCTGTTTTTT.

This clonotype was seen at least ten times. The rearrangement joins TRBV7-2 to TRBJ2-7; the D is unclear. There are 12 residues in the CDR3. Germline CDR1 reads SGHTA; CDR2 reads FQGNSA. With 5 bases removed from V and 3 bases from J, the gap between germline ends came to 8 bases. The CDR3 DNA reads as TGTGCCAGCAGCGACGGATTCTACGAGCAGTACTTC. Protein: CASSDGFYEQYF.

V gene TRBV19 combines with J gene TRBJ2-7, with a possible D match to TRBD2 (5 bases). Germline V gives CDR1 LNHDA, CDR2 SQIVND (reference sequence). The CDR3 extends over 16 amino acids. Deletions cut 2 bases from V and 3 bases from J, with 17 bases between. This CDR3 reads CASSIIRGTDRYEQYF. CDR3 DNA: TGTGCCAGTAGTATAATCCGGGGTACGGACCGCTACGAGCAGTACTTC.

This clonotype was seen a few times. The germline gene is not matched at one end of the junction; a read error may be the cause. J is TRBJ2-5 and V is TRBV7-7, with 13 bases identical to TRBD2. The CDR3 is 16 residues long. Germline CDR1 and CDR2: SSHAT and FNYEAQ (reference sequence). The CDR3: CASSLRLAGGGETQYF. CDR3 nucleotide sequence: TGTGCTAGCAGCTTACGACTAGCGGGAGGTGGGGAGACCCAGTACTTC.

The chain joins TRBV6-6 to TRBJ2-3; D ambiguous. CDR1 MNHNY and CDR2 SVGAGI come from the germline V gene (reference sequence). CDR3 size: 15 residues. V was clipped by 9 bases and J by 0 bases, with 16 bases between them. The DNA of the CDR3 is TGTGCCAGTGCGTCCCGAGGCACGAGCACAGATACGCAGTATTTT. Its protein product is CASASRGTSTDTQYF.

This rearrangement joins TRBV6-5 to TRBJ2-5; possible D gene TRBD2, 6 bases. V lost 7 bases and J 4 bases, leaving 13 bases between the germline ends. Germline CDR1 and CDR2: MNHEY and SVGAGI. The CDR3 runs 13 residues. As DNA, the CDR3 is TGTGCCAGCACCCCCGGGGGACTAGAGACCCAGTACTTC. It is translated as CASTPGGLETQYF.

This clonotype was recorded at least ten times. The chain carries TRBV7-2 and TRBJ2-4; 7 positions match TRBD2. J was trimmed by 4 bases and V by 6 bases; bases with no gene match: 15. CDR1 and CDR2 from the germline V gene are SGHTA and FQGNSA. The CDR3 is 17 residues long. The chain's CDR3 is CASSQKGLADIKNIQYF. The CDR3 DNA reads TGTGCCAGCAGTCAAAAGGGGCTAGCGGACATAAAAAACATTCAGTACTTC.

This clonotype was recorded once. This chain uses TRBV6-8 with TRBJ2-5; the match to TRBD2 covers 9 bases. V trimming: 5 bases; J trimming: 4 bases; junction bases outside the gene matches: 8. The CDR3 runs 15 residues. From germline, CDR1 is MNHGY and CDR2 SAAAGT. Written as DNA, the CDR3 is TGTGCCAGCAGTGACATAGCGGGAGCGGGAGAGACCCAGTACTTC. It yields the protein CASSDIAGAGETQYF.

This chain links TRBV5-1 with TRBJ2-3; the D is unclear. V was clipped by 4 bases and J by 6 bases, with 12 bases between them. Germline CDR1 reads SGHRS; CDR2 reads YFSETQ. The CDR3 has 13 amino acids. CDR3 sequence (DNA): TGCGCCAGCAGCCCCGATGGGTATGATACGCAGTATTTT. It specifies CASSPDGYDTQYF.

The table lists this clonotype with a few counts. The V gene is TRBV11-1, the J gene TRBJ2-1; D tentatively fits TRBD1 or TRBD2 (6 bases each). The CDR3 extends over 13 amino acids. Trimming took off 7 bases at V and 8 bases at J, with 15 bases between the two ends. Germline CDR1 is SGHAT and CDR2 is FQDESV (reference sequence). The CDR3 nucleotides are TGTGCCAGCAACCCTATGGGGGGCTATGAGCAGTTCTTC. It specifies CASNPMGGYEQFF.

This clonotype was counted between two and nine times. J is TRBJ1-6 and V is TRBV11-2, with unresolved D. Between the trimmed V and J ends, which lost 3 bases and 3 bases, there was a span of 9 bases. Germline V gene data show CDR1 as SGHAT and CDR2 as FQNNGV. This CDR3 contains 15 residues. The CDR3 loop reads CASSFPGIYNSPLHF. DNA of the CDR3: TGTGCCAGCAGCTTTCCAGGCATCTATAATTCACCCCTCCACTTT.

This clonotype was recorded at least ten times. The chain combines TRBV7-2 with TRBJ2-5, with 11 bases aligning to TRBD2. There are 15 residues in the CDR3. Germline V lookup: CDR1 SGHTA, CDR2 FQGNSA. V lost 4 bases and J lost 4; bases outside the gene matches: 5. CDR3 residues: CASSSTGTSGETQYF. DNA of the CDR3: TGTGCCAGCAGCTCGACAGGGACTAGCGGAGAGACCCAGTACTTC.

This clonotype came up a few times. The gene calls are TRBV5-1 and TRBJ2-6; TRBD2 agrees at 14 bases. With 3 bases clipped from V and 0 bases from J, the junction kept 8 bases outside the gene matches. Germline-derived CDR1 and CDR2 are SGHRS and YFSETQ. This CDR3 is 20 amino acids long. The CDR3 nucleotides are TGCGCCAGCAGCTCGACCGGGACTAGCGGGAGCCGCTCTGGGGCCAACGTCCTGACTTTC. It encodes CASSSTGTSGSRSGANVLTF.

With regard to this clonotype: With a much larger clone just one base away, this may be a read error. This rearrangement joins TRBV11-2 to TRBJ1-1; D gene unclear. The germline gives CDR1 SGHAT, CDR2 FQNNGV. CDR3 length: 10 residues. V lost 8 bases to trimming and J lost 8 bases, with 9 bases between them. CDR3 residues: CASPGVEAFF. The CDR3 DNA sequence: TGTGCCAGCCCCGGGGTGGAAGCTTTCTTT.

The chain employs TRBV11-2 and TRBJ2-7; the D gene is possibly TRBD1 (5 bases). The V end was cut by 5 bases, the J end by 2 bases, with 22 bases between. The CDR3 is 17 residues long. The germline CDR1 and CDR2 sequences are SGHAT and FQNNGV. The CDR3 nucleotides are TGTGCCAGCAGCCCCCTTTTTGGGGCCCCAGGGACCTACGAGCAGTACTTC. Translated: CASSPLFGAPGTYEQYF.

This clonotype came up a few times. The chain links TRBV15 to TRBJ1-1, with 7 bases that match TRBD1. J was trimmed by 4 bases and V by 4 bases; bases with no gene match: 6. Per the germline V gene, CDR1 is LNHNV and CDR2 is YYDKDF (reference sequence). The CDR3 is made up of 14 amino acids. CDR3 residues: CATSTPTGPTEAFF. CDR3 in DNA: TGTGCCACCAGCACCCCGACAGGGCCCACTGAAGCTTTCTTT.

This clonotype was recorded a few times. The gene calls are TRBV5-1 and TRBJ1-5; TRBD1 agrees at 7 bases. With V trimmed by 4 bases and J by 4 bases, 5 bases remained unmatched. The V gene's germline CDR1 is SGHRS and CDR2 YFSETQ. CDR3 length: 14 amino acids. The CDR3 loop is CASSVDRENQPQHF. DNA for the CDR3: TGCGCCAGCAGCGTCGACAGGGAAAATCAGCCCCAGCATTTT. The whole variable domain, remainder taken from reference TRBV5-1 and TRBJ1-5, is KAGVTQTPRYLIKTRGQQVTLSCSPISGHRSVSWYQQTPGQGLQFLFEYFSETQRNKGNFPGRFSGRQFSNSRSEMNVSTLELGDSALYLCASSVDRENQPQHFGDGTRLSIL.

This clonotype has just a few counts. V and J are TRBV7-3 and TRBJ2-5; D is possibly TRBD2 (6 bases). Germline lookup yields CDR1 SGHTA and CDR2 FQGTGA. The CDR3 extends over 14 amino acids. Trimming took 1 base from V and 5 from J, leaving 11 bases between them. CDR3 in DNA: TGTGCCAGCAGCTTAAGCGGGAAGGGGGAGACCCAGTACTTC. It yields the protein CASSLSGKGETQYF.

This rearrangement joins TRBV7-2 to TRBJ2-7; D not certain. Germline CDR1 SGHTA, CDR2 FQGNSA. There are 16 residues in the CDR3. Trimming stripped 1 base from V and 0 bases from J, with 13 bases between. CDR3 amino acids: CASSLGFGHFSYEQYF. In nucleotides, the CDR3 is TGTGCCAGCAGCTTAGGGTTTGGGCATTTCTCCTACGAGCAGTACTTC.